This TCR beta chain was identified in a study of blood T cell repertoires in COVID-19. Overall study: Sites in the United States, Italy and Spain provided acute and convalescent COVID-19 samples.

There are a few counts of this clone. Authors' methods: For nucleated cells, counts were estimated from reference gene primer amplification. Clones were sequenced by immunoSEQ multiplex PCR, and TCRdb holds only the in-frame ones, with some missing. For V, J and clone size, that table is used; D and trimming come from the DNA. The sample contains under 200,000 clones, approximately 90% of which appear only once. V trimming: 6 bases; J trimming: 2 bases; junction bases outside the gene matches: 8. CDR3 length: 15 amino acids. Germline V gene sequence: CDR1 MGHRA, CDR2 YSYEKL. The source is a man aged 35 to 55 with active or convalescent COVID-19. The V gene is TRBV4-1, the J gene TRBJ2-7; 9 bases agree with TRBD1. The sequencing sample was made of peripheral blood. Here the CDR3 reads CASSLPGQGPYEQYF. As DNA, the CDR3 is TGCGCCAGCAGTCTTCCGGGACAGGGTCCCTACGAGCAGTACTTC.